Reported below is one T cell receptor beta chain. Researchers ran the PCR with 60 Vbeta and 13 Jbeta primers. The table came from immunoSEQ multiplex PCR; TCRdb's copy has only in-frame clones and leaves some out. The table records about 140,000 clones, more than 75% of them present only once. The data belong to a study of cytomegalovirus exposure and HLA in healthy donors. This CDR3 has 15 residues. Germline V lookup: CDR1 SGHAT, CDR2 FQNNGV. The V end was cut by 5 bases, the J end by 3 bases, with 17 bases between. The receptor was isolated from a woman in her thirties or forties in good health and CMV-seronegative. V is TRBV11-2 and J is TRBJ2-7; D is undetermined. Sequencing input: PBMCs. This CDR3 is CASSPLGGANYEQYF. The CDR3 region has the DNA TGTGCCAGCAGCCCTCTAGGCGGAGCGAACTACGAGCAGTACTTC.